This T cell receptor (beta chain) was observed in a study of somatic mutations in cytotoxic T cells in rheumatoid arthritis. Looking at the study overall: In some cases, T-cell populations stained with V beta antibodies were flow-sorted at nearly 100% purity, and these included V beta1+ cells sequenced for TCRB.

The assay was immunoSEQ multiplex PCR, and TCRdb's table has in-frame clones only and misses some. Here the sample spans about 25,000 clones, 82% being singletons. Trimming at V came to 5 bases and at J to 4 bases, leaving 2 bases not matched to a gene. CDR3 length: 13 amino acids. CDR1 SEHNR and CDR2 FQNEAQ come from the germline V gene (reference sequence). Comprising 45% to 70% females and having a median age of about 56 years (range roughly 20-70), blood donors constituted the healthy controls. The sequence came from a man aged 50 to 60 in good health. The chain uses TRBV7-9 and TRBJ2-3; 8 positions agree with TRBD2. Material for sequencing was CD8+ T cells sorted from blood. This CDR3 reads CASSTGGPDTQYF. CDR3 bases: TGTGCCAGCAGCACGGGAGGGCCAGATACGCAGTATTTT.